A single sample is the source of the 2 T cell receptor beta chains below, sequenced in a study of long-term antiretroviral therapy in people with HIV. At survey level, the immunoSEQ assay was run in its v3.0 version. Using immunoSEQ multiplex PCR, the repertoire was profiled, and TCRdb retains in-frame clones only, with some absent. The top ten hold approximately 3.7% of the sample, which has 30,000 or so clones, under 85% seen once. This specimen consisted of unsorted PBMCs, obtained 3 years after starting antiretroviral therapy. The receptors come from a man between 45 and 60 years old with HIV.

The chain links TRBV7-9 to TRBJ1-3; no firm D call. Per the germline V gene, CDR1 is SEHNR and CDR2 is FQNEAQ (reference sequence). V dropped 5 bases and J dropped 0 bases, with 11 bases sitting between them. The CDR3 totals 15 residues. CDR3 coding DNA: TGTGCCAGCAGCACAGACGGTATCTCTGGAAACACCATATATTTT. Translation: CASSTDGISGNTIYF.

This chain connects TRBV9 to TRBJ1-2; D may be TRBD1 (6 bases). The V and J ends lost 2 bases and 1 base respectively, with 12 bases between them. From germline, CDR1 is SGDLS and CDR2 YYNGEE. The CDR3 spans 15 residues. This CDR3 is CASSVEGGLNYGYTF. The DNA of the CDR3 is TGTGCCAGCAGCGTGGAGGGGGGCCTTAACTATGGCTACACCTTC.